The 26 T cell receptor beta chains below come from one sample, sequenced in a study of Graves' ophthalmopathy and Graves' hyperthyroidism. The authors amplified TCR beta CDR3 regions from RNA transcripts. The authors performed first-round RT-PCR with HTBI primers and then a second-round multiplex PCR. Each CDR3 protein gets one entry after TCRdb re-called the multiplex PCR reads with MiXCR. The sample holds 900,000 to 1,200,000 distinct CDR3 sequences, 35% to 40% seen once. Sequencing input: peripheral blood or thyroid tissue (not recorded which). These receptor sequences come from an adult man with Graves' hyperthyroidism.

The sample holds one count of this clonotype. A much larger clonotype is one base distant, so this may be a read error. The rearrangement links TRBV7-6 to TRBJ2-7; 8 nucleotides align to TRBD2. Germline V CDR1 and CDR2: SGHVS, FNYEAQ. V lost 8 bases to trimming and J lost 2 bases; unmatched junction nucleotides: 8. This CDR3 has 14 residues. CDR3 protein: CASSEYGRAYEQYF. The CDR3 nucleotides read TGTGCCAGCTCTGAGTACGGGAGGGCCTACGAGCAGTACTTC.

The chain is built from TRBV15 and TRBJ2-5; tentative D call: TRBD2 (6 bases). The length of the CDR3 is 14 residues. Deletions cut 0 bases from V and 4 bases from J, with 9 bases between. Germline V gene sequence: CDR1 LNHNV, CDR2 YYDKDF (reference sequence). The CDR3 region is CATSREGGSETQYF. CDR3 coding DNA: TGTGCCACCAGCAGAGAGGGAGGTTCAGAGACCCAGTACTTC.

This clonotype was seen many times. The V gene is TRBV7-8, the J gene TRBJ2-5; possibly TRBD2 for D (5 bases). The CDR3 is 13 amino acids. Germline V gene lookup returns CDR1 SGHVS and CDR2 FQNEAQ. Trimming took off 4 bases at V and 4 bases at J, with 10 bases between the two ends. The CDR3: CASSSSPRETQYF. CDR3 DNA sequence: TGTGCCAGCAGCTCTAGCCCCAGAGAGACCCAGTACTTC. The full variable domain, rest sourced from reference TRBV7-8 and TRBJ2-5, is GAGVSQSPRYKVAKRGQDVALRCDPISGHVSLFWYQQALGQGPEFLTYFQNEAQLDKSGLPSDRFFAERPEGSVSTLKIQRTQQEDSAVYLCASSSSPRETQYFGPGTRLLVL.

The chain has TRBV10-2 and TRBJ1-2; tentatively, D is TRBD1 (5 bases). The germline V and J ends were trimmed by 3 bases and 4 bases, with 24 bases remaining between them. CDR1 is WSHSY, CDR2 SAAADI, per germline. This CDR3 is built from 18 residues. The CDR3 protein is CASSDSGQGYEHLYGYTF. DNA for the CDR3: TGCGCCAGCAGTGACTCCGGGCAGGGTTACGAGCATCTCTATGGCTACACCTTC.

The chain employs TRBV29-1 and TRBJ2-1, with D unclear. From germline, CDR1 is SQVTM and CDR2 ANQGSEA. V lost 2 bases, J lost 8 bases, and 10 bases lay in between. The CDR3 is 12 amino acids. The CDR3 nucleotides read TGCAGCGTTGAAAAAGGTACGCATGAGCAGTTCTTC. Translating it yields CSVEKGTHEQFF.

The chain carries TRBV29-1 and TRBJ1-1; TRBD1 matches 9 bases. Per the germline V gene, CDR1 is SQVTM and CDR2 is ANQGSEA. The CDR3 runs to 14 residues. V was pared by 7 bases and J by 3 bases, with 9 bases of the junction left unmatched. CDR3 amino acids: CSAKQGALYTEAFF. The DNA for the CDR3 is TGCAGCGCCAAACAGGGGGCTTTGTACACTGAAGCTTTCTTT.

V usage is TRBV28 and J usage is TRBJ1-6; D not resolved. The CDR3 runs to 16 residues. V was pared by 10 bases and J by 1 base, with 17 bases between. CDR1 and CDR2 from the germline V gene are MDHEN and SYDVKM. As DNA, the CDR3 is TGTGCCACCGTGGGGTATGGCGATTCCTATAATTCACCCCTCCACTTT. It codes for CATVGYGDSYNSPLHF.

This clonotype was seen many times. V usage is TRBV12-5 and J usage is TRBJ1-5; TRBD1 is a possible D gene (5 bases). Germline V gene data show CDR1 as LGHNT and CDR2 as FRNRAP. The CDR3 spans 13 residues. Trimming removed 6 bases from V and 7 bases from J, with 13 bases in between. DNA for the CDR3: TGTGCTAGTGGCCTCGGGGGGGAACAGCCCCAGCATTTT. Translated, it gives CASGLGGEQPQHF.

This clonotype was detected many times. This sequence joins TRBV7-9 and TRBJ1-5; D is unresolved. The V gene lost 5 bases and the J gene lost 7 bases, with 9 bases spanning the gap. This CDR3 has 12 amino acids. Germline V gene lookup returns CDR1 SEHNR and CDR2 FQNEAQ (reference sequence). In nucleotides, the CDR3 is TGTGCCAGCAGCGTGCTCGGGCAGCCCCAGCATTTT. Translating it yields CASSVLGQPQHF.

The V call is TRBV29-1, the J call TRBJ2-3; the D gene is possibly TRBD2 (5 bases). Trimming stripped 3 bases from V and 0 bases from J, with 13 bases between. The CDR3 length is 15 residues. Germline values: CDR1 SQVTM, CDR2 ANQGSEA. This chain's CDR3 is CSVDGSGGSTDTQYF. In nucleotides, the CDR3 is TGCAGCGTTGATGGGAGCGGAGGCAGCACAGATACGCAGTATTTT.

The rearrangement links TRBV6-5 to TRBJ1-1; no reliable D call. CDR3 size: 14 residues. Trimming cost V 5 bases and J 1 base, with 11 bases left between them. Per the germline V gene, CDR1 is MNHEY and CDR2 is SVGAGI. CDR3 in amino acids: CASSRTQENTEAFF. CDR3 coding DNA: TGTGCCAGCAGTAGAACTCAGGAGAACACTGAAGCTTTCTTT.

On this clonotype: A single base separates this from a much larger clone, so it may be a read error. J is TRBJ1-4 and V is TRBV10-3, with D possibly matching TRBD1 (5 bases). CDR1 is ENHRY and CDR2 is SYGVKD in the germline V gene. The ends were cut back, 6 bases at V and 5 bases at J, with 13 bases in the middle. This CDR3 region has 14 residues. This CDR3 is CAIRSGGENEKLFF. The CDR3 DNA is TGTGCCATCAGGTCGGGGGGGGAGAATGAAAAACTGTTTTTT.

V usage is TRBV7-9 and J usage is TRBJ2-3; maybe TRBD1 (6 bases). Trimming took 8 bases from V and 3 from J, leaving 18 bases between them. Germline loops: CDR1 SEHNR, CDR2 FQNEAQ (reference sequence). This CDR3 region has 15 residues. The CDR3: CASSPQGFATDTQYF. For the CDR3, the DNA is TGTGCCAGCTCACCCCAGGGGTTTGCGACAGATACGCAGTATTTT.

In its sample, this clonotype was seen many times. The rearrangement uses TRBV15 and TRBJ1-3; D is possibly TRBD1 (6 bases). Germline CDR1 LNHNV, CDR2 YYDKDF (reference sequence). The CDR3 has 14 residues. Between the trimmed V and J ends, which lost 1 base and 2 bases, there was a span of 6 bases. The DNA of the CDR3 is TGTGCCACCAGCAGAGCAGGGGCTGGAAACACCATATATTTT. As protein: CATSRAGAGNTIYF.

This clonotype showed up many times. The CDR3 region is CASARDYQETQYF. The DNA of the CDR3 is TGTGCCAGCGCCCGGGACTATCAAGAGACCCAGTACTTC. The chain joins TRBV2 to TRBJ2-5; TRBD2 matches 7 bases. With 8 bases clipped from V and 2 bases from J, the junction kept 5 bases outside the gene matches. Per the germline V gene, CDR1 is SNHLY and CDR2 is FYNNEI. There are 13 residues in the CDR3.

There are a few counts of this clonotype. The junction departs from the called germline gene at one end, perhaps through a read error. This chain links TRBV25-1 with TRBJ2-7, with D hard to call. The germline gives CDR1 MGHDK, CDR2 SYGVNS. This CDR3 comprises 14 residues. CDR3 region: CASSDGRINYEQYF. The CDR3 coding sequence is TGCGCCAGCAGTGATGGTAGGATAAACTACGAGCAGTACTTC.

The chain has TRBV19 and TRBJ1-5; D gene ambiguous. Deletions cut 4 bases from V and 7 bases from J, with 20 bases between. The CDR3 runs to 16 residues. CDR1 and CDR2 (germline): LNHDA, SQIVND (reference sequence). The CDR3 reads CASSTGRAVNGQPQHF. DNA of the CDR3: TGTGCCAGTAGTACCGGACGGGCAGTAAACGGGCAGCCCCAGCATTTT.

The chain's CDR3 is CASIEGRNSPLHF. The CDR3 nucleotides are TGTGCCAGCATTGAGGGGCGGAATTCACCCCTCCACTTT. V usage is TRBV6-1 and J usage is TRBJ1-6; TRBD1 is a possible D gene (5 bases). The length of the CDR3 is 13 residues. Germline lookup yields CDR1 MNHNS and CDR2 SASEGT. Between the trimmed V and J ends, which lost 7 bases and 7 bases, there was a span of 11 bases.

This chain joins TRBV25-1 and TRBJ1-2, with D uncertain. Germline CDR1 and CDR2: MGHDK and SYGVNS. The CDR3 runs to 13 residues. Trimming left V 5 bases short and J 7 bases short, with 14 bases between. This CDR3 reads CASSSSRLFGYTF. CDR3 DNA: TGTGCCAGCAGTTCATCGCGGCTTTTTGGCTACACCTTC.

This clonotype was counted at least ten times. V is TRBV7-6 and J is TRBJ2-7, with 10 bases fitting TRBD2. With 5 bases clipped from V and 4 bases from J, the junction kept 8 bases outside the gene matches. The CDR3 has 15 residues. The germline V gene encodes CDR1 SGHVS and CDR2 FNYEAQ. The DNA of the CDR3 is TGTGCCAGCAGCCCAGGGAGCGGGAGGGCTTACGAGCAGTACTTC. Translation gives CASSPGSGRAYEQYF.

This sequence joins TRBV10-3 and TRBJ2-5; D remains unclear. V gave up 4 bases and J gave up 5 bases, with 11 bases separating them. The CDR3 extends over 13 amino acids. Per germline, CDR1 ENHRY and CDR2 SYGVKD. The CDR3 DNA is TGTGCCATCAGTGCAGAGACCTGGGAGACCCAGTACTTC. Its translation is CAISAETWETQYF.

This chain links TRBV24-1 with TRBJ1-1; D remains unclear. This CDR3 is built from 13 residues. From germline, CDR1 is KGHDR and CDR2 SFDVKD. V lost 11 bases to trimming and J lost 3 bases, with 15 bases between them. The CDR3 reads CASSPRSDTEAFF. CDR3 nucleotides: TGTGCCAGCAGCCCCCGCTCGGACACTGAAGCTTTCTTT.

On this clonotype itself: The junction differs from germline at one of its ends, possibly a read error. This chain connects TRBV12-3 or TRBV12-4 to TRBJ1-3; D possibly corresponds to TRBD1 (5 bases). The CDR3 totals 15 residues. The CDR3 reads CASRFGTELGNTTYF. In nucleotides, the CDR3 is TGTGCCAGCAGGTTCGGGACGGAACTTGGAAACACCACATATTTT.

This clonotype was seen a few times. The genes are TRBV12-3 or TRBV12-4 and TRBJ1-1; D is ambiguous. CDR3 size: 12 residues. The ends were cut back, 3 bases at V and 7 bases at J, with 9 bases in the middle. CDR3 sequence reads: CASSFESHEAFF. The CDR3, as DNA: TGTGCCAGCAGTTTTGAGAGCCATGAAGCTTTCTTT.

The V gene is TRBV5-1, the J gene TRBJ2-7, with 8 bases that match TRBD1. V lost 3 bases, J lost 3 bases, and 11 bases stayed unmatched. The germline CDR1 and CDR2 sequences are SGHRS and YFSETQ. The CDR3 totals 16 residues. The CDR3 bases are TGCGCCAGCAGCTCCACGCGTGGACAGGGTTACTACGAGCAGTACTTC. Residues: CASSSTRGQGYYEQYF.

This clonotype has a count of ten or more. This chain links TRBV7-7 with TRBJ1-1; 7 nucleotides line up with TRBD1. V was clipped by 5 bases and J by 7 bases; unmatched bases: 7. The germline gives CDR1 SSHAT, CDR2 FNYEAQ (reference sequence). The CDR3 has 13 residues. The CDR3 spells CASSEHRDSEAFF. The CDR3 region has the DNA TGTGCCAGCAGCGAACACCGGGACAGTGAAGCTTTCTTT.